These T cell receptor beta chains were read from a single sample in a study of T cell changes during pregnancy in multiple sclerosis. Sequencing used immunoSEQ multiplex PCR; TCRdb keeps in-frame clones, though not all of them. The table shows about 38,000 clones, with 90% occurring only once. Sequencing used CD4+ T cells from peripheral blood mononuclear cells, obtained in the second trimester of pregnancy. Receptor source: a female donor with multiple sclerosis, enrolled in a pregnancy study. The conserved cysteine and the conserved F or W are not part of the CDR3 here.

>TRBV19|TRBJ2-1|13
ASSIFYDSYNEQF
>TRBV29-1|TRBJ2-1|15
SVGGSRAGSSYNEQF
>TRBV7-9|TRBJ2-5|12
ASSLTSVQETQY
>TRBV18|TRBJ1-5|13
ASSPLGGSNQPQH
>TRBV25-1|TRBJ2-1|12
AVDSRGIYNEQF
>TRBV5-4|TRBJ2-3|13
ASSRAGGWTDTQY
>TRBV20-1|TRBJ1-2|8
SAGSYGYT
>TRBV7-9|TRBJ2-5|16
ASSLGERAGVNQETQY
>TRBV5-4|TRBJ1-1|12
ASNPGGMNTEAF
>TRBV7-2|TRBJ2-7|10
ASSLRYPEQY
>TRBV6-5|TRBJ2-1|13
ASSYSAVSAREQF
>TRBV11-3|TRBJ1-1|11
ASSLDQATEAF
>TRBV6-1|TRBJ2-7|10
ASSPLSYEQY
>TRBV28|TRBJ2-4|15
ASSFRWGTGAKNIQY
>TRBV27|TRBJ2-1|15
ASSLQLTSGRHNEQF
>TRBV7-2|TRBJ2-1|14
ASSLGTGGSYNEQF